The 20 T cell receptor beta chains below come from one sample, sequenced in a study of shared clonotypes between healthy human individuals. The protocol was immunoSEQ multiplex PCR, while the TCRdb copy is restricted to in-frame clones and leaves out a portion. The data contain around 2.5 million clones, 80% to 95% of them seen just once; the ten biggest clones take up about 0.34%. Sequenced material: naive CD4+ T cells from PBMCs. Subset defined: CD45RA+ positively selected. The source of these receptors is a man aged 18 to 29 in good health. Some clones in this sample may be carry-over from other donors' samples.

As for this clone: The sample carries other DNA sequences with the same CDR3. Written as DNA, the CDR3 is TGCGCCAGCAGCTTGGCGACTAACTATGGCTACACCTTC. Its translation: CASSLATNYGYTF. J is TRBJ1-2 and V is TRBV5-1; no clear D. V lost 0 bases and J 0 bases, leaving 3 bases between the germline ends. The CDR3 is 13 residues long. Germline CDR1 reads SGHRS; CDR2 reads YFSETQ.

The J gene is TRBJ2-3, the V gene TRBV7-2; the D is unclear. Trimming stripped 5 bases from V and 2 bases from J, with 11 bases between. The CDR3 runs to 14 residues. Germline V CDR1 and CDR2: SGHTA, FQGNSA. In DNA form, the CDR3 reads TGTGCCAGCAGCCGGGCACTGGCCACAGATACGCAGTATTTT. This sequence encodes CASSRALATDTQYF. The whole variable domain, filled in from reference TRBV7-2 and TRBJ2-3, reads GAGVSQSPSNKVTEKGKDVELRCDPISGHTALYWYRQSLGQGLEFLIYFQGNSAPDKSGLPSDRFSAERTGGSVSTLTIQRTQQEDSAVYLCASSRALATDTQYFGPGTRLTVL.

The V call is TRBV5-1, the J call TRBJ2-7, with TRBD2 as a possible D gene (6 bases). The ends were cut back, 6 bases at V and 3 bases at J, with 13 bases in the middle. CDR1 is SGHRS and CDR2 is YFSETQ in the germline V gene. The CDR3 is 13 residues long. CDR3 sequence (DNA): TGCGCCAGCACCTCCTCGCGGGGCTACGAGCAGTACTTC. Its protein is CASTSSRGYEQYF.

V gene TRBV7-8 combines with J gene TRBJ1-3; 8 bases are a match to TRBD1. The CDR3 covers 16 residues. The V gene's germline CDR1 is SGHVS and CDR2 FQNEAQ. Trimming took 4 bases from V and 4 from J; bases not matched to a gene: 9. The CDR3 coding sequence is TGTGCCAGCAGCTGGGGATGGACAGGGCCCGGAAACACCATATATTTT. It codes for CASSWGWTGPGNTIYF. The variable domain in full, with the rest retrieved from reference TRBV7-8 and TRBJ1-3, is GAGVSQSPRYKVAKRGQDVALRCDPISGHVSLFWYQQALGQGPEFLTYFQNEAQLDKSGLPSDRFFAERPEGSVSTLKIQRTQQEDSAVYLCASSWGWTGPGNTIYFGEGSWLTVV.

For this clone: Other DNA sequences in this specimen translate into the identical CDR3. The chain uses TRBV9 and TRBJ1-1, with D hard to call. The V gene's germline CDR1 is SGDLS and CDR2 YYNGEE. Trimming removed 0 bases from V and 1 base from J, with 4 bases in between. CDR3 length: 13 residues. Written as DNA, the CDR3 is TGTGCCAGCAGCGTAGGTTGGAACACTGAAGCTTTCTTT. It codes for CASSVGWNTEAFF.

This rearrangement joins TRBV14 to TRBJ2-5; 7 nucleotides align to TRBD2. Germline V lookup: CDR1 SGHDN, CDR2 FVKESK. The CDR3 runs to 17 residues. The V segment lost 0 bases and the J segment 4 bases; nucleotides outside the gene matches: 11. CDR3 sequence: CASSQDYSKGRAETQYF. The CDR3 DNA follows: TGTGCCAGCAGCCAAGATTATTCCAAGGGGAGGGCAGAGACCCAGTACTTC. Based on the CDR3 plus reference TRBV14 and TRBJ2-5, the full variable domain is EAGVTQFPSHSVIEKGQTVTLRCDPISGHDNLYWYRRVMGKEIKFLLHFVKESKQDESGMPNNRFLAERTGGTYSTLKVQPAELEDSGVYFCASSQDYSKGRAETQYFGPGTRLLVL.

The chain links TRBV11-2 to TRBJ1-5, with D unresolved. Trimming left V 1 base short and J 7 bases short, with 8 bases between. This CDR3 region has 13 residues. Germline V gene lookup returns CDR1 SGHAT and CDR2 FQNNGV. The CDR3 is CASSLGLAQPQHF. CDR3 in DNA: TGTGCCAGCAGCTTAGGACTAGCCCAGCCCCAGCATTTT.

The CDR3 loop reads CASSYEGTGVRNEQFF. In nucleotides, the CDR3 is TGTGCCAGCAGTTACGAGGGTACAGGGGTTCGGAATGAGCAGTTCTTC. The chain has TRBV6-5 and TRBJ2-1; 7 bases are shared with TRBD1. J lost 7 bases, V lost 2 bases, and 11 bases had no gene match. Germline values: CDR1 MNHEY, CDR2 SVGAGI. This CDR3 has 16 amino acids.

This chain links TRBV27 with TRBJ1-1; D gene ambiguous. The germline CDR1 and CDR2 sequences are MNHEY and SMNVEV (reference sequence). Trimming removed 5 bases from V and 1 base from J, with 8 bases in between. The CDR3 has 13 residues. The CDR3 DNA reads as TGTGCCAGCAGTATCGCGGGGAACACTGAAGCTTTCTTT. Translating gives CASSIAGNTEAFF.

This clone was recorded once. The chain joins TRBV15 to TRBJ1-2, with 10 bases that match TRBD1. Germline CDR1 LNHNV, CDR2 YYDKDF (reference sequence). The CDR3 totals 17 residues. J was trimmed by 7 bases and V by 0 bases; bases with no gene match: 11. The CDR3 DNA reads TGTGCCACCAGCAGAGAGGTCGGGAGGACAGGGGGTCGTGGCTACACCTTC. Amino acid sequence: CATSREVGRTGGRGYTF.

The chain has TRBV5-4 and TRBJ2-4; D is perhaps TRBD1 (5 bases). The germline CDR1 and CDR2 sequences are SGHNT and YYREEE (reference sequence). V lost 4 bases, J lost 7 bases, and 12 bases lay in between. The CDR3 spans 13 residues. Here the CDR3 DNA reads TGTGCCAGCAGCCTACCGACAGAGAACATTCAGTACTTC. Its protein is CASSLPTENIQYF.

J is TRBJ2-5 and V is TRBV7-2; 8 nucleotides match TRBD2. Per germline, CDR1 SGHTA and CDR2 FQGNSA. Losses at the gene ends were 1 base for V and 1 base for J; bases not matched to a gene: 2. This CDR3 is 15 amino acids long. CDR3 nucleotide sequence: TGTGCCAGCAGCTTAGTAACTAGCGGCCAAGAGACCCAGTACTTC. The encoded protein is CASSLVTSGQETQYF.

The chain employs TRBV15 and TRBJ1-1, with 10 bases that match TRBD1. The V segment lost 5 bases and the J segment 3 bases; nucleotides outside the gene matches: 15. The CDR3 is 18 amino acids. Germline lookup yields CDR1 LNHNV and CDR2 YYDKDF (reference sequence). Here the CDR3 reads CATSGQTGGAKRDTEAFF. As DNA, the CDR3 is TGTGCCACCAGCGGTCAGACAGGGGGCGCGAAGAGGGACACTGAAGCTTTCTTT.

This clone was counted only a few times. The CDR3 protein is CASSQVTGNTEAFF. In DNA, the CDR3 is TGCGCCAGCAGCCAAGTGACGGGGAACACTGAAGCTTTCTTT. This chain uses TRBV4-1 with TRBJ1-1; no reliable D call. The CDR3 is 14 amino acids. CDR1 is MGHRA, CDR2 YSYEKL, per germline. The V and J ends lost 1 base and 1 base respectively, with 7 bases between them.

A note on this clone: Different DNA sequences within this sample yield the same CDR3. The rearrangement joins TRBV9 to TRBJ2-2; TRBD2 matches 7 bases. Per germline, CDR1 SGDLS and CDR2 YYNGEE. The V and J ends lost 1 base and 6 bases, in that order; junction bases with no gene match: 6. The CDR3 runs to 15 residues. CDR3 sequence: CASSVLAGDAGELFF. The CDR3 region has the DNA TGTGCCAGCAGCGTACTCGCGGGAGACGCCGGGGAGCTGTTTTTT.

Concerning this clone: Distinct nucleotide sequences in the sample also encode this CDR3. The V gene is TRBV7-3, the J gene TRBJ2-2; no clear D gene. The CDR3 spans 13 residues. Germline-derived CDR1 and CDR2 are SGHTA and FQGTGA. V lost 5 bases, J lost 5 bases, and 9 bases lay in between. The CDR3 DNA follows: TGTGCCAGCAGCGCGGTGGGGACCGGGGAGCTGTTTTTT. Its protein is CASSAVGTGELFF.

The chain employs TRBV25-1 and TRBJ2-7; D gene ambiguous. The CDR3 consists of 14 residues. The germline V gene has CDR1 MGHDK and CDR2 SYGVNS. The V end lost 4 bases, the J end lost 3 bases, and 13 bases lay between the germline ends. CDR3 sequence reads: CASSGIPLFYEQYF. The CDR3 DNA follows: TGTGCCAGCAGTGGCATACCGCTTTTCTACGAGCAGTACTTC.

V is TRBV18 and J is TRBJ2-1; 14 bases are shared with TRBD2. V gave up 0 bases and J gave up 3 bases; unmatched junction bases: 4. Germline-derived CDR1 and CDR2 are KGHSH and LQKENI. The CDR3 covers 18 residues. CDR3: CASSPPGTSGSFYNEQFF. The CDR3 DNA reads TGTGCCAGCTCACCACCAGGGACTAGCGGGAGCTTCTACAATGAGCAGTTCTTC.

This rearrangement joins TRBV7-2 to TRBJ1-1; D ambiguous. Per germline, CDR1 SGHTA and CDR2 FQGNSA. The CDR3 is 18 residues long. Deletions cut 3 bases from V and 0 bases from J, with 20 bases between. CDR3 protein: CASSFPKRLTYLNTEAFF. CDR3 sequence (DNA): TGTGCCAGCAGCTTTCCGAAGCGACTTACATACCTGAACACTGAAGCTTTCTTT.

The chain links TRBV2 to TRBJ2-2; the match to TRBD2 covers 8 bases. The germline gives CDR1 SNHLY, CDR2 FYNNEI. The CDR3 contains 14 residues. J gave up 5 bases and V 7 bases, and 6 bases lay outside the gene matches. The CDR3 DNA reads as TGTGCCAGCATAGAAGCGGGAGCTACCGGGGAGCTGTTTTTT. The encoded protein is CASIEAGATGELFF. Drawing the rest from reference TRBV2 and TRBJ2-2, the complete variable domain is EPEVTQTPSHQVTQMGQEVILRCVPISNHLYFYWYRQILGQKVEFLVSFYNNEISEKSEIFDDQFSVERPDGSNFTLKIRSTKLEDSAMYFCASIEAGATGELFFGEGSRLTVL.